This T cell receptor beta chain originates from a study of blood T cell repertoires in COVID-19. In the authors' workflow: Reference gene primer amplification in the assay estimated nucleated cell counts. TCRdb's table, derived via immunoSEQ multiplex PCR, lists solely in-frame clones and lacks some. V, J and clone size reflect that table, while D and trimming were determined from the DNA. Of roughly 99,000 clones in the sample, about 84% were seen once. Germline CDR1 and CDR2: SGHTS and YDEGEE. The V end lost 0 bases, the J end lost 3 bases, and 10 bases lay between the germline ends. The CDR3 runs to 15 residues.

The sequence was obtained from a woman aged 80 or older with acute or convalescent COVID-19. The V call is TRBV5-8, the J call TRBJ2-1; D not certain. Sequencing was performed on peripheral blood. The chain's CDR3 is CASSLGSSYYNEQFF. For the CDR3, the DNA is TGTGCCAGCAGCTTGGGTTCCTCCTACTACAATGAGCAGTTCTTC.